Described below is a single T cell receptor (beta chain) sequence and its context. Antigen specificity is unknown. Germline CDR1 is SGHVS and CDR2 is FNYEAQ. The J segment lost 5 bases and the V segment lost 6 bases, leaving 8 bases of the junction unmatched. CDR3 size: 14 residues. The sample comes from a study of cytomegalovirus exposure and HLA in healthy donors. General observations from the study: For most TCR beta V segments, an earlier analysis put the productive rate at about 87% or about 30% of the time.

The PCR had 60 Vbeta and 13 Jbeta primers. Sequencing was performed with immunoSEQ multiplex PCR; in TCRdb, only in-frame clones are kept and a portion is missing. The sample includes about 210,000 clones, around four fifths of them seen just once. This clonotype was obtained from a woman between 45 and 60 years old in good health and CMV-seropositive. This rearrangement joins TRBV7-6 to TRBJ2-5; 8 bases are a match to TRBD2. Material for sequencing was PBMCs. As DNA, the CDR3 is TGTGCCAGCAGTCCGGGGGGGGGTAGGGAGACCCAGTACTTC. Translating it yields CASSPGGGRETQYF.